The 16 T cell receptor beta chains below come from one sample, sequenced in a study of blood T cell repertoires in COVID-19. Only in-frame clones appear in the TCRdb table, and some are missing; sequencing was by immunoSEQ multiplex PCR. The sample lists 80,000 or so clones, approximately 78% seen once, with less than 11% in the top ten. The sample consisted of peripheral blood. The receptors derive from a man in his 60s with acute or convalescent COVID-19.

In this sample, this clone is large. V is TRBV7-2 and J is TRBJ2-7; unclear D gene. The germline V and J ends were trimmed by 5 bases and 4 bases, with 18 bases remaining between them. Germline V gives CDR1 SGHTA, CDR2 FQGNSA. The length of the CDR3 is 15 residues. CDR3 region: CASSPSPALLYEQYF. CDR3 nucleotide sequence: TGTGCCAGCAGCCCCTCCCCTGCGCTCTTGTACGAGCAGTACTTC. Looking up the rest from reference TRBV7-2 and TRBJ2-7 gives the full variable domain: GAGVSQSPSNKVTEKGKDVELRCDPISGHTALYWYRQSLGQGLEFLIYFQGNSAPDKSGLPSDRFSAERTGGSVSTLTIQRTQQEDSAVYLCASSPSPALLYEQYFGPGTRLTVT.

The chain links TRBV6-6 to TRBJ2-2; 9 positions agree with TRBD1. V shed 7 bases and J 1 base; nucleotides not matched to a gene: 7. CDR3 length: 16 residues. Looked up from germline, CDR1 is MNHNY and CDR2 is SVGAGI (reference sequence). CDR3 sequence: CASMPPGQGNTGELFF. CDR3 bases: TGTGCCAGCATGCCTCCGGGACAGGGGAACACCGGGGAGCTGTTTTTT.

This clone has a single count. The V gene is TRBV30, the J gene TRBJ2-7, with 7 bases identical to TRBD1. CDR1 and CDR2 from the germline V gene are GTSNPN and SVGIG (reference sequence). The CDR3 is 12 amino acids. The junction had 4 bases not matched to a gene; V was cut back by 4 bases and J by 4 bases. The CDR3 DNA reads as TGTGCCTGGAACAGGGGTAGGTACGAGCAGTACTTC. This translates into CAWNRGRYEQYF.

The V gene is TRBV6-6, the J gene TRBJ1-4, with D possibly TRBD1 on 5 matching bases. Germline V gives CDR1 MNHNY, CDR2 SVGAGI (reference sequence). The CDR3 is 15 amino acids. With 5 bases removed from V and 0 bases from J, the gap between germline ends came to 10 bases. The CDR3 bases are TGTGCCAGCAGTCCTGACAGTCCAACTAATGAAAAACTGTTTTTT. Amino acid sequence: CASSPDSPTNEKLFF.

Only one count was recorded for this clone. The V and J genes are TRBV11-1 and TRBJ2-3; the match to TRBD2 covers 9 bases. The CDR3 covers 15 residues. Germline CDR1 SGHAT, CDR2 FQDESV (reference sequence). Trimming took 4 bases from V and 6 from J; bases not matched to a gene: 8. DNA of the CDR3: TGTGCCAGCAGCTCCGGCGGGGGGGCCCCGGATACGCAGTATTTT. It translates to CASSSGGGAPDTQYF.

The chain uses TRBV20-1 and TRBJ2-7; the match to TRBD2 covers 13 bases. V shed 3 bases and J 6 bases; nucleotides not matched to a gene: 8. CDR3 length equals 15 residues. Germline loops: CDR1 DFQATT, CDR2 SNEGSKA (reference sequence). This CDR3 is CSASRTSGSWGEQYF. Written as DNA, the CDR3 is TGCAGTGCTAGTCGGACTAGCGGGAGTTGGGGCGAGCAGTACTTC.

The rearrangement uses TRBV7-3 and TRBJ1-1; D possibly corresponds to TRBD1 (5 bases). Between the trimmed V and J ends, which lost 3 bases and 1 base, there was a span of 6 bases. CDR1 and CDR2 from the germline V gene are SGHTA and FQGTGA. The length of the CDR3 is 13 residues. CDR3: CASSFQGNTEAFF. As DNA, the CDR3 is TGTGCCAGCAGCTTCCAGGGGAACACTGAAGCTTTCTTT.

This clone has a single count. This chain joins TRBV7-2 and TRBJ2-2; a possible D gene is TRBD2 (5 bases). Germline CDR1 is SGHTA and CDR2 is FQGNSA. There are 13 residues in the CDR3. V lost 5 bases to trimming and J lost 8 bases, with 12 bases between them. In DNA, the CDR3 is TGTGCCAGCAGCAACCAGGAGGTGGGGGAGCTGTTTTTT. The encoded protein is CASSNQEVGELFF.

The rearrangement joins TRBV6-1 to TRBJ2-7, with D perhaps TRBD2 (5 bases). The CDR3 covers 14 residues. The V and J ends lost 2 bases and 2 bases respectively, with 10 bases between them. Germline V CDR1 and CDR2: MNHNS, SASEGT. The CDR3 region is CASSEIPGTYEQYF. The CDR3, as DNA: TGTGCCAGCAGTGAAATCCCGGGGACCTACGAGCAGTACTTC.

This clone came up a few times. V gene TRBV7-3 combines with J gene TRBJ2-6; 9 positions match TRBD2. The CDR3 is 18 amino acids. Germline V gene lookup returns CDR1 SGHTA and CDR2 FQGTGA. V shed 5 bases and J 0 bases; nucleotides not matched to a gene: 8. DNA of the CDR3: TGTGCCAGCAGCCTCCCGAGCGGGGGGATCTCTGGGGCCAACGTCCTGACTTTC. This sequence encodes CASSLPSGGISGANVLTF.

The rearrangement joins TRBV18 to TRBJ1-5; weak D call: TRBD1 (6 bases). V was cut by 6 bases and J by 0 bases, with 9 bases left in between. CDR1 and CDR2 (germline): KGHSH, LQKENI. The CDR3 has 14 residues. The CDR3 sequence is CASSQDSSNQPQHF. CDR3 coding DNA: TGTGCCAGCTCCCAGGACAGTAGCAATCAGCCCCAGCATTTT.

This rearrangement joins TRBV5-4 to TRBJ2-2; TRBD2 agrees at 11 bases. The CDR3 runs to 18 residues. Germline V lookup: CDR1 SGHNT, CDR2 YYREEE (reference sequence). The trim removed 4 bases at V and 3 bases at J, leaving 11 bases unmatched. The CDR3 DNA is TGTGCCAGCAGCCTAACCTCATTAGCGGGAGGGTACACCGGGGAGCTGTTTTTT. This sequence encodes CASSLTSLAGGYTGELFF.

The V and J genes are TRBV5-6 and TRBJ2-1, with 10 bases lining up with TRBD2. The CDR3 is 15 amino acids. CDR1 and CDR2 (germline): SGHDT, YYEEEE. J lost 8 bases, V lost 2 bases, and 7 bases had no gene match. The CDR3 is CASSLPGLASDEQFF. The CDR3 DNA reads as TGTGCCAGCAGCTTACCGGGACTAGCGTCCGATGAGCAGTTCTTC.

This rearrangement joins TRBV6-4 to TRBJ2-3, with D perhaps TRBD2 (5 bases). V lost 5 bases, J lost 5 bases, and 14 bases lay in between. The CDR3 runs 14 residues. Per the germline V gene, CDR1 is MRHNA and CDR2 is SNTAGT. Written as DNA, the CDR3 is TGTGCCAGCAGTCCGGGAACTCTGGGAGATACGCAGTATTTT. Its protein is CASSPGTLGDTQYF.

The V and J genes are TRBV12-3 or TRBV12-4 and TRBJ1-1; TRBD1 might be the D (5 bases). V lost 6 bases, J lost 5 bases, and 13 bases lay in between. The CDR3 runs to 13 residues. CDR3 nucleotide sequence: TGTGCCAGCAGGATTGGACACCAAACTGAAGCTTTCTTT. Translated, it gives CASRIGHQTEAFF.

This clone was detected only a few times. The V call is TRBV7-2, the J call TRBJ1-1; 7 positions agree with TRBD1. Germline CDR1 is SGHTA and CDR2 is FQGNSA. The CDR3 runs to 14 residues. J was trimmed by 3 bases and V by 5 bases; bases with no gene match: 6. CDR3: CASSVTGRYTEAFF. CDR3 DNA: TGTGCCAGCAGCGTGACAGGGAGATACACTGAAGCTTTCTTT.